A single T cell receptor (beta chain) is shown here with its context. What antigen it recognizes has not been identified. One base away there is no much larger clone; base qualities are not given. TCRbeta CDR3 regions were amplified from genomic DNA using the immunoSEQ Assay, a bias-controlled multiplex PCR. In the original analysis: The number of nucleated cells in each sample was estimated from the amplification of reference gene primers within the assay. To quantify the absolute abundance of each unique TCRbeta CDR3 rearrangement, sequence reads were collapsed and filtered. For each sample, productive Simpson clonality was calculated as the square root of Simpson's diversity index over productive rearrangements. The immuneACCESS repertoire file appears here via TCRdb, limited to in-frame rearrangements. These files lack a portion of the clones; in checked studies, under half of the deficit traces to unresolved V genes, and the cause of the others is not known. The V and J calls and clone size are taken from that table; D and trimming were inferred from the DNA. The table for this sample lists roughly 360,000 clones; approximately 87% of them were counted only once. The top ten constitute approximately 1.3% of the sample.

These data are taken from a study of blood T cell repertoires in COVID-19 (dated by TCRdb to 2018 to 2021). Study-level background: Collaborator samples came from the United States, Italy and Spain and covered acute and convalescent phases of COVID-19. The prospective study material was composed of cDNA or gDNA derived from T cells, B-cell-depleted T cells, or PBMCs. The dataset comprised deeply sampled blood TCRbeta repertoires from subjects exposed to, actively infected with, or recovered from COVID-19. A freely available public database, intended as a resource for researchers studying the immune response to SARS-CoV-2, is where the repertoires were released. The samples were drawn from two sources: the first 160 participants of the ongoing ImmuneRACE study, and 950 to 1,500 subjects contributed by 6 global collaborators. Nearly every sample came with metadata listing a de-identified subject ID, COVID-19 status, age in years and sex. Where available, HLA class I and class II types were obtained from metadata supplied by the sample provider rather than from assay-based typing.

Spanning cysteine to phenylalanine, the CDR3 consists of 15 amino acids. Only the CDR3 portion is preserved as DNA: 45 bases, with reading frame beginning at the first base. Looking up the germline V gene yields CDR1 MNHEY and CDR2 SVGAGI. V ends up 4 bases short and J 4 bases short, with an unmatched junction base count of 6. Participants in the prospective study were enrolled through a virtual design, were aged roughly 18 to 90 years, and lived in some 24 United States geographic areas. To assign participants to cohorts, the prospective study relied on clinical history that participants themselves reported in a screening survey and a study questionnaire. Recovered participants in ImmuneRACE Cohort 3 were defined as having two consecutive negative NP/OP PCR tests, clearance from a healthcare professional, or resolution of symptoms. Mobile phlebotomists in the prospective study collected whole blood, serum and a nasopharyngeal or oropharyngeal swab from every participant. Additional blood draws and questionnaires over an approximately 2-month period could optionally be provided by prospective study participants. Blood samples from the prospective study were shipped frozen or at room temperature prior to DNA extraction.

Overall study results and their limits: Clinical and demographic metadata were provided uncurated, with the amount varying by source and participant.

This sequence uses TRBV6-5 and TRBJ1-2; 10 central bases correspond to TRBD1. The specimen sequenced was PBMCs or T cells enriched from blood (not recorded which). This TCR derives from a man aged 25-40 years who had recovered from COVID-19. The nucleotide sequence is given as TGTGCCAGCAGTTCAAGGACAGGGGGAACCTATGGCTACACCTTC. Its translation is CASSSRTGGTYGYTF.